This T cell receptor (beta chain) was obtained from a study of T-cell memory formation after mild COVID-19. Across the study: TCR clusters mostly belonged to single donors. General study points: CD4+ contracting clones lay mainly in CM and EM, CD8+ ones in EMRA.

CDR3 length: 13 amino acids. Germline CDR1 and CDR2: SGDLS and YYNGEE. The V gene lost 4 bases and the J gene lost 3 bases, with 10 bases spanning the gap. With respect to this clonotype: Its antigen is not identified.

Constant-segment-primed 5'RACE gave TCR alpha and TCR beta cDNA libraries with sample barcodes and UMIs. MiXCR, run by TCRdb on the 5' RACE reads, gives a single entry per CDR3 protein. The data contain about 290,000 distinct CDR3 sequences, about 15% of them singletons. The sequenced material came from PBMCs or a T cell subset sorted from them (not recorded which). The rearrangement links TRBV9 to TRBJ1-1; weak D call: TRBD1 (5 bases). The clonotype originates from a man younger than 35 who had mild COVID-19 (a few samples of this study predate the infection). Cell type and time point are not known. CDR3 sequence: CASSTRQYTEAFF. For the CDR3, the DNA is TGTGCCAGCAGCACGCGACAGTACACTGAAGCTTTCTTT. The complete variable domain, with remaining parts taken from reference TRBV9 and TRBJ1-1, reads DSGVTQTPKHLITATGQRVTLRCSPRSGDLSVYWYQQSLDQGLQFLIQYYNGEERAKGNILERFSAQQFPDLHSELNLSSLELGDSALYFCASSTRQYTEAFFGQGTRLTVV.